The T cell receptor beta chain described here comes from a study of T cell responses to AZD1222 COVID-19 vaccine. Unmatched junction bases numbered 2, after V lost 3 bases and J lost 4 bases. This CDR3 contains 14 residues. Germline V gene sequence: CDR1 SGHTA, CDR2 FQGTGA. Study-wide points: Two AZD1222 doses significantly raised spike-specific TCR breadth and depth over controls. There were mostly white British donors and more females than males, and clonal diversity was possibly underestimated.

The repertoire was sequenced with immunoSEQ multiplex PCR; TCRdb's copy has only in-frame clones and lacks some. The data show tens of thousands of clones, around three quarters seen once. On this clone: Its antigen is currently unknown.

The rearrangement uses TRBV7-3 and TRBJ2-3; 9 nucleotides agree with TRBD2. This receptor was identified in an adult who received the AZD1222 COVID-19 vaccine. Sequenced material: peripheral blood, taken 28 days after the second AZD1222 dose. The CDR3 coding sequence is TGTGCCAGCAGCTTGGGACTAGCATCAGATACGCAGTATTTT. It encodes CASSLGLASDTQYF.